A selection of T cell receptor beta chains follows, all from one sample in a study of blood T cell repertoires in COVID-19. The table came from immunoSEQ multiplex PCR; TCRdb's copy has only in-frame clones and leaves some out. Altogether roughly 230,000 clones are present, 80% to 85% being singletons, with the ten largest covering around 4%. What was sequenced was peripheral blood. The source of these receptors is a man aged 45-65 years with active or convalescent COVID-19. Each CDR3 is given with its conserved first and last residue. A D gene is named only where the DNA matches it firmly. Clone sizes are given selectively: once, few, many, or a class where the clone is expanded.

>once|TRBJ2-7|TRBV6-6|TRBD1|14
CASRGGQGTYEQYF
TGTGCCAGCAGGGGGGGACAGGGCACCTACGAGCAGTACTTC
>.|TRBJ1-2|TRBV29-1|.|14
CSVAPGGSSYGYTF
TGCAGCGTTGCCCCGGGGGGCAGCTCCTATGGCTACACCTTC
>.|TRBJ1-3|TRBV3-1/TRBV3-2|.|14
CASSQREAGNTIYF
TGTGCCAGCAGCCAACGGGAGGCTGGAAACACCATATATTTT
>.|TRBJ2-3|TRBV4-2|.|13
CASSQAGTDTQYF
TGTGCCAGCAGCCAAGCAGGCACAGATACGCAGTATTTT
>.|TRBJ2-3|TRBV5-1|.|16
CASSLGASPSTDTQYF
TGCGCCAGCAGCTTGGGGGCTAGCCCCAGCACAGATACGCAGTATTTT
>.|TRBJ2-7|TRBV6-5|.|13
CASSLQADYEQYF
TGTGCCAGCAGTCTGCAGGCAGACTACGAGCAGTACTTC
>.|TRBJ1-6|TRBV18|TRBD1|15
CASSSGQGVGSPLHF
TGTGCCAGCTCATCGGGACAGGGAGTCGGGTCACCCCTCCACTTT
>.|TRBJ1-1|TRBV5-6|TRBD1|16
CASSPGTGRPDTEAFF
TGTGCCAGCAGCCCCGGGACAGGGAGGCCCGACACTGAAGCTTTCTTT
>.|TRBJ2-3|TRBV14|TRBD2|14
CASSSSGATDTQYF
TGTGCCAGCAGTTCAAGCGGGGCTACAGATACGCAGTATTTT
>.|TRBJ1-5|TRBV7-3|.|13
CASSLTPGQPQHF
TGTGCCAGCAGCTTAACGCCGGGACAGCCCCAGCATTTT
>.|TRBJ2-3|TRBV30|TRBD2|14
CAWSGTSTPDTQYF
TGTGCCTGGTCCGGGACTAGCACACCAGATACGCAGTATTTT
>.|TRBJ1-2|TRBV5-8|TRBD1|15
CASSLEGQRLGGYTF
TGTGCCAGCAGCCTGGAGGGACAGAGATTGGGTGGCTACACCTTC
>.|TRBJ2-1|TRBV11-2|TRBD2|18
CASSLELRGGITYNEQFF
TGTGCCAGCAGCTTAGAACTTCGCGGGGGGATTACCTACAATGAGCAGTTCTTC
>.|TRBJ1-1|TRBV19|.|13
CASSSQGDTEAFF
TGTGCCAGTAGTTCACAGGGTGACACTGAAGCTTTCTTT
>.|TRBJ1-2|TRBV27|TRBD1|13
CASSLDRGYGYTF
TGTGCCAGCAGTTTGGACAGGGGCTATGGCTACACCTTC
>.|TRBJ2-1|TRBV27|.|17
CASSSRFEVSSYNEQFF
TGTGCCAGCAGTTCACGTTTCGAGGTTTCCTCCTACAATGAGCAGTTCTTC
>.|TRBJ1-1|TRBV10-3|TRBD1|14
CAISENRGDTEAFF
TGTGCCATCAGTGAGAACAGGGGGGACACTGAAGCTTTCTTT
>.|TRBJ2-3|TRBV3-1/TRBV3-2|TRBD2|14
CASSHRRLANTQYF
TGTGCCAGCAGCCACCGAAGACTAGCCAATACGCAGTATTTT
>few|TRBJ1-6|TRBV6-4|.|13
CASSFARNSPLHF
TGTGCCAGCAGTTTCGCTAGGAATTCACCCCTCCACTTT
>once|TRBJ2-7|TRBV10-1|TRBD1|14
CANSTGVPGYEQYF
TGCGCCAACTCGACAGGGGTGCCTGGCTACGAGCAGTACTTC
>.|TRBJ1-2|TRBV7-8|TRBD1|12
CASSPGQRGYTF
TGTGCCAGCAGCCCGGGACAGCGTGGCTACACCTTC
>.|TRBJ2-3|TRBV10-3|TRBD1|13
CAIMDRGTDTQYF
TGTGCCATCATGGACAGGGGGACAGATACGCAGTATTTT
>few|TRBJ1-3|TRBV7-9|TRBD1|17
CASSKAGTGRSGNTIYF
TGTGCCAGCAGCAAGGCCGGGACAGGGCGCTCTGGAAACACCATATATTTT
>.|TRBJ2-1|TRBV27|TRBD2|16
CASSAKPSGGTDEQFF
TGTGCCAGCTCCGCCAAACCTAGCGGGGGAACCGATGAGCAGTTCTTC
>many|TRBJ1-3|TRBV7-3|.|14
CASSLKGPGNTIYF
TGTGCCAGCAGCTTAAAGGGGCCAGGAAACACCATATATTTT
>.|TRBJ2-1|TRBV6-5|TRBD2|15
CASSKLTSGGNEQFF
TGTGCCAGCAGTAAACTCACTAGCGGTGGCAATGAGCAGTTCTTC
>.|TRBJ1-2|TRBV30|.|15
CAWSGGPLRGYGYTF
TGTGCCTGGAGTGGAGGGCCCCTTCGGGGCTATGGCTACACCTTC
>.|TRBJ1-5|TRBV7-8|TRBD1|15
CASSPTGTGNQPQHF
TGTGCCAGCAGCCCCACCGGGACAGGTAATCAGCCCCAGCATTTT
>.|TRBJ2-7|TRBV5-1|.|15
CASSLDAGASYEQYF
TGCGCCAGCAGCTTGGATGCGGGGGCCTCCTACGAGCAGTACTTC
>.|TRBJ1-5|TRBV9|.|14
CASSPQGLNQPQHF
TGTGCCAGCAGCCCGCAGGGGCTCAATCAGCCCCAGCATTTT
>.|TRBJ1-6|TRBV2|.|13
CASSYGAGSPLHF
TGTGCCAGCAGCTATGGGGCAGGATCACCCCTCCACTTT
>.|TRBJ1-3|TRBV30|TRBD1|16
CAWSVRGQGRRHTIYF
TGTGCCTGGAGTGTCCGGGGACAGGGGAGGAGACACACCATATATTTT
>.|TRBJ1-1|TRBV2|.|14
CASVETTQNTEAFF
TGTGCCAGCGTCGAGACTACCCAGAACACTGAAGCTTTCTTT
>.|TRBJ1-2|TRBV10-3|.|13
CAISEDTFVGYTF
TGTGCCATCAGCGAGGACACCTTCGTTGGCTACACCTTC
>.|TRBJ1-1|TRBV13|.|15
CASSGRALVFTEAFF
TGTGCCAGCAGCGGGCGGGCCCTGGTATTCACTGAAGCTTTCTTT
>once|TRBJ1-3|TRBV7-2|.|16
CASSLALGSSGNTIYF
TGTGCCAGCAGCTTAGCCCTAGGTAGCTCTGGAAACACCATATATTTT
>.|TRBJ1-2|TRBV19|TRBD1|16
CASSPRDRGRGYGYTF
TGTGCCAGTAGTCCACGGGACAGGGGGCGAGGTTATGGCTACACCTTC
>.|TRBJ1-2|TRBV24-1|.|14
CATSDPARDYGYTF
TGTGCCACCAGTGATCCAGCCAGGGACTATGGCTACACCTTC
>.|TRBJ2-3|TRBV4-1|TRBD2|15
CASSPRLADLATQYF
TGCGCCAGCAGCCCCAGACTAGCGGACCTAGCTACGCAGTATTTT
>.|TRBJ1-1|TRBV6-5|.|11
CASTGFSEAFF
TGTGCCAGCACAGGGTTTTCTGAAGCTTTCTTT
>.|TRBJ1-3|TRBV5-8|TRBD1|15
CASSQGQFSGNTIYF
TGTGCCAGCAGCCAGGGACAGTTCTCTGGAAACACCATATATTTT
>once|TRBJ2-7|TRBV5-4|.|15
CASSPGAGPSYEQYF
TGTGCCAGCAGCCCGGGTGCGGGGCCCTCGTACGAGCAGTACTTC
>once|TRBJ2-1|TRBV5-4|TRBD2|17
CASSVSGGANRYNEQFF
TGTGCCAGCAGCGTTAGCGGGGGGGCAAACCGATACAATGAGCAGTTCTTC
>once|TRBJ2-1|TRBV30|.|14
CAWSIQGRGNEQFF
TGTGCCTGGAGTATACAGGGTAGGGGCAATGAGCAGTTCTTC
>.|TRBJ2-4|TRBV20-1|TRBD2|14
CSASAGGPGNIQYF
TGCAGTGCTAGTGCGGGAGGACCCGGAAACATTCAGTACTTC
>.|TRBJ1-2|TRBV14|TRBD1|17
CASSPGTGARWVGGYTF
TGTGCCAGCAGCCCCGGGACAGGGGCGCGGTGGGTCGGTGGCTACACCTTC
>.|TRBJ2-3|TRBV5-1|.|14
CASSSGRGGDTQYF
TGCGCCAGCAGCTCCGGGAGAGGTGGAGATACGCAGTATTTT
>.|TRBJ1-4|TRBV2|.|16
CASSVPGPATNEKLFF
TGTGCCAGCAGTGTCCCAGGGCCGGCAACTAATGAAAAACTGTTTTTT
>.|TRBJ1-1|TRBV3-1/TRBV3-2|.|14
CASSQVYPGTEAFF
TGTGCCAGCAGCCAAGTTTACCCAGGGACTGAAGCTTTCTTT
>.|TRBJ2-7|TRBV4-1|TRBD2|16
CASSQGTSGGIYEQYF
TGCGCCAGCAGCCAGGGGACTAGCGGGGGGATCTACGAGCAGTACTTC
>.|TRBJ2-7|TRBV7-8|.|15
CASSLPIGQNYEQYF
TGTGCCAGCAGCCTCCCCATTGGACAGAACTACGAGCAGTACTTC
>.|TRBJ2-5|TRBV5-1|TRBD1|14
CASRLRTGQETQYF
TGCGCCAGCAGATTAAGGACAGGCCAAGAGACCCAGTACTTC
>.|TRBJ2-5|TRBV30|.|13
CAWSSTLKETQYF
TGTGCCTGGAGTTCGACTCTGAAAGAGACCCAGTACTTC
>.|TRBJ2-7|TRBV12-3/TRBV12-4|.|12
CASVGTPYEQYF
TGTGCCAGCGTAGGGACACCCTACGAGCAGTACTTC